This T cell receptor beta chain was captured in a study of T cells expressing NK-cell markers. Study summary: Source material for TCR beta repertoires consisted of sorted CD3+CD56+NKG2C+, CD3+CD56+NKG2C- and CD3+CD56-NKG2C+ T cells.

As to this clonotype: The antigen remains unidentified.

The study, taken as a whole, reports: The leading position in the CD3+CD56-NKG2C+ fraction of several donors also went to these clonotypes.

From the 5' RACE reads, TCRdb lists one entry per CDR3 protein and no DNA. This sample carries some 140,000 distinct CDR3 sequences, with around 37% going to the ten biggest clones. Germline V gene sequence: CDR1 MNHNY, CDR2 SVGAGI (reference sequence). CDR3 size: 16 residues. This sequence joins TRBV6-6 and TRBJ2-1; with no DNA, the TCRdb D assignment of TRBD2 cannot be verified. The sequence was obtained from a woman between 50 and 59 years old in good health. Sequencing used blood T cells: a sorted CD56 or NKG2C T cell subset, CD4+ or CD8+ T cells, or bulk PBMC T cells (not recorded which). The CDR3 region is CASSYVLWVAGDEQFF.